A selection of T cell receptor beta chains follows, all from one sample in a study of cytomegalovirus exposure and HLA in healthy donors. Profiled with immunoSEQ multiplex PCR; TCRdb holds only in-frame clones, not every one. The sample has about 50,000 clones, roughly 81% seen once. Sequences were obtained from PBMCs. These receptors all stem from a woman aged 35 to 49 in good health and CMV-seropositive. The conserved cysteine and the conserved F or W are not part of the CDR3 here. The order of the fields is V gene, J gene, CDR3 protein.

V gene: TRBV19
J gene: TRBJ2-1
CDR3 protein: ASSMAGRDEQF

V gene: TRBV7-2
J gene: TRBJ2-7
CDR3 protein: ASSSLREQY

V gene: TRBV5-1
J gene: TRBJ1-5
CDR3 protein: ASSLLGQGGNQPQH

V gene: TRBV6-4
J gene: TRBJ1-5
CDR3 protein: ASSPSGTGLQPQH

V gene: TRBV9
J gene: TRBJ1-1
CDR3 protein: ASSVGTQGEAF

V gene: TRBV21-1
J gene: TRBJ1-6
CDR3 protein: ASSKGTVRKWTSYNSPLH

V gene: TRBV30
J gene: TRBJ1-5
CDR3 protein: AWRDRTGNQPQH

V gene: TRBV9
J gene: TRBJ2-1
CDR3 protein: ASSVATSGGPHNEQF

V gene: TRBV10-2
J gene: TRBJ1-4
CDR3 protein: ASSESRQVVSRKLF

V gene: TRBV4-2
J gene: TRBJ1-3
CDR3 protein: ASSRDRVPGNTIY

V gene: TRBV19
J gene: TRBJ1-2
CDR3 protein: ASKTGQGYYGYT

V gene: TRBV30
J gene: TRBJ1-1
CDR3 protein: AWSAGQLGRGAF

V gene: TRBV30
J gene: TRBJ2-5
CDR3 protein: AWNAGQETQY

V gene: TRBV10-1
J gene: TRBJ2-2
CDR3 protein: ASSSGLAGGTGELF

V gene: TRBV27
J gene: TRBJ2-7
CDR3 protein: ASSSGEGYYEQY

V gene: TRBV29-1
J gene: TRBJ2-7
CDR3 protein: SVSQNRGYEQY

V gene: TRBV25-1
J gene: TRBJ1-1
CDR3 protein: ASSARVNTEAF

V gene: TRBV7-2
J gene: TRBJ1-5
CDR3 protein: ASSLFNRENQPQH

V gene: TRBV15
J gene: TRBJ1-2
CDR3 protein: ATSRDPDRRSGYT

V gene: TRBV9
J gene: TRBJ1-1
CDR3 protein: ASSAPGRGSTEAF

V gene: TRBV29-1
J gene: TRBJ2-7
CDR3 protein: SVVGGTYEQY

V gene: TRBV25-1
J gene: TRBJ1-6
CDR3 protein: ASSESRTGNSPLH

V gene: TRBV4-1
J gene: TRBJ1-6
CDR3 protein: ASSQAGGRNSPLH

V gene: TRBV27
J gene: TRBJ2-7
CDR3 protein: ASSSGTAAYEQY

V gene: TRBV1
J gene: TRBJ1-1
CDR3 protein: TSSQERRQGLKGEAF

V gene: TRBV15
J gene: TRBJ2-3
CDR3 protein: ATSGGLKTDTQY

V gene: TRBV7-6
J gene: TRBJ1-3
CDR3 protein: ASSLVANSGNTIY

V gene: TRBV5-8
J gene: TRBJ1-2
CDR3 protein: ASSYDTLPQYYGYT

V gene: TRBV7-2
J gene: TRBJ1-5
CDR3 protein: ASSLAGTGIYQPQH

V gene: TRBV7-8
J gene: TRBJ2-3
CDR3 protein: ASSPDTSDTQY

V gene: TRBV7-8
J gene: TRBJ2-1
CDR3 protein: ASSLAGGGNEQF

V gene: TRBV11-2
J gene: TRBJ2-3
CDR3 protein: ASSGPTEGTQY

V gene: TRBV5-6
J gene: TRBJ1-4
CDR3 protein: ASSLQGGYEKLF

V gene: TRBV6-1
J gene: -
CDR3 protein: ASRAVGGATSEQY

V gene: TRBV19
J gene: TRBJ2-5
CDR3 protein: ASSSTGGQETQY

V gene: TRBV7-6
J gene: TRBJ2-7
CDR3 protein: ASSPVGGSGSYEQY

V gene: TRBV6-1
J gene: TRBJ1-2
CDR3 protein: ASSDQRISNFGYT

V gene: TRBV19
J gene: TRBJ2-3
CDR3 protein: ASSHTDTQY

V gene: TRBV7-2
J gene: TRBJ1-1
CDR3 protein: ASSGAGEAF

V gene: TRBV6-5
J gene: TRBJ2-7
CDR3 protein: ASSSKFRGEQY

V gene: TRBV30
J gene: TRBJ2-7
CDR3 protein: AWSVTPSEDYEQY

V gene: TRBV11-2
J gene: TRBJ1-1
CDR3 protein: ASSPRENTEAF

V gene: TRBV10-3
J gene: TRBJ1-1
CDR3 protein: AISSAFEAF

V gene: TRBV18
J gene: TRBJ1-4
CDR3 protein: ASSSGQASSEKLF

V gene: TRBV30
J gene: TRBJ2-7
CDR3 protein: AWGAGDYEQY

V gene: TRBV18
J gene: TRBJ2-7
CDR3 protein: ASSPGRGGRDEQY

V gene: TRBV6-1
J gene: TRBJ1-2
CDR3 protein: ASSEDTLKYGYT

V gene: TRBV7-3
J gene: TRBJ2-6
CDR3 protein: ASSLSGTGANVLT

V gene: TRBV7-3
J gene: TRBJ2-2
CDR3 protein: ASSSGANTGELF

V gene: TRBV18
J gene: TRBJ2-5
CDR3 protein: ASSGFGGQETQY

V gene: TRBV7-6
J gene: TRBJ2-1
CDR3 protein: ASSLGAANEQF

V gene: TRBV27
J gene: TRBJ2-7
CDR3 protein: ASSLQRGASYEQY

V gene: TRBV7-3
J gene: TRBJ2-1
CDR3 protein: ASSLQRGAYNEQF

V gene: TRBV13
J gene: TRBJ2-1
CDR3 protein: ASTSRSTYNEQF

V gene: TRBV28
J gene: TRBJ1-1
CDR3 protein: ASRLTRGTEAF

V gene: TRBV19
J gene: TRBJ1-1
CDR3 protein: ASSIGGQANTEAF